A single sample gave rise to the 16 T cell receptor beta chains below, sequenced in a study of a mutant IDH1 vaccine in newly diagnosed glioma. The time point is: week 5, during vaccination. Every single dose of the vaccine, 300 ug of mutant IDH1 20-mer peptide, came with topical imiquimod. Here immunoSEQ multiplex PCR was the method, and the copy in TCRdb shows in-frame clones only, minus some. The sample yields 35,000 to 45,000 clones, roughly 81% seen once. These receptors' targets are unknown. The input for sequencing was PBMCs, taken from a glioma patient whose treatment included an IDH1 peptide vaccine. The origin of the receptors is a man between 45 and 60 years old with glioma.

This clone was observed once. This chain uses TRBV7-2 with TRBJ2-5, with 7 positions matching TRBD2. Germline CDR1 and CDR2: SGHTA and FQGNSA. This CDR3 region has 16 residues. J was trimmed by 6 bases and V by 3 bases; bases with no gene match: 13. The CDR3 protein is CASSFQSGDVSQTQYF. The CDR3 region has the DNA TGTGCCAGCAGCTTCCAAAGCGGGGACGTATCCCAGACCCAGTACTTC.

V usage is TRBV11-1 and J usage is TRBJ2-7; 12 positions match TRBD2. The CDR3 contains 15 residues. The V segment lost 1 base and the J segment 6 bases; nucleotides outside the gene matches: 4. Per germline, CDR1 SGHAT and CDR2 FQDESV (reference sequence). The CDR3 DNA sequence: TGTGCCAGCAGCTTAGTTGGACTAGCGGGAAGCGAGCAGTACTTC. Translation: CASSLVGLAGSEQYF. The variable domain in full, with the rest retrieved from reference TRBV11-1 and TRBJ2-7, is EAEVAQSPRYKITEKSQAVAFWCDPISGHATLYWYRQILGQGPELLVQFQDESVVDDSQLPKDRFSAERLKGVDSTLKIQPAELGDSAMYLCASSLVGLAGSEQYFGPGTRLTVT.

This rearrangement joins TRBV2 to TRBJ2-5; 7 bases are shared with TRBD1. Germline values: CDR1 SNHLY, CDR2 FYNNEI. V was pared by 4 bases and J by 7 bases, with 18 bases of the junction left unmatched. This CDR3 region has 17 residues. CDR3 region: CASSVPNGGTAVSTQYF. In nucleotides, the CDR3 is TGTGCCAGCAGTGTTCCCAACGGTGGGACAGCAGTTTCGACCCAGTACTTC.

The V gene is TRBV30, the J gene TRBJ1-6; D unclear. V gave up 2 bases and J gave up 10 bases, with 12 bases separating them. The CDR3 length is 13 residues. CDR1 and CDR2 from the germline V gene are GTSNPN and SVGIG (reference sequence). This CDR3 is CAWSSLYLSPLHF. For the CDR3, the DNA is TGTGCCTGGAGTTCCTTGTACCTATCACCCCTCCACTTT.

This chain connects TRBV5-5 to TRBJ2-7, with a tentative D call TRBD1 (5 bases). The CDR3 extends over 15 amino acids. Between the trimmed V and J ends, which lost 3 bases and 0 bases, there was a span of 13 bases. Germline V gene lookup returns CDR1 SGHKS and CDR2 YYEKEE (reference sequence). The CDR3 DNA sequence: TGTGCCAGCAGCTACGCTGGGGCGAACTCCTACGAGCAGTACTTC. Translation: CASSYAGANSYEQYF.

The gene calls are TRBV18 and TRBJ1-5; D unresolved. The V gene's germline CDR1 is KGHSH and CDR2 LQKENI. Trimming left V 2 bases short and J 3 bases short, with 5 bases between. The CDR3 contains 13 residues. As DNA, the CDR3 is TGTGCCAGCTCACCATCAGTCAATCAGCCCCAGCATTTT. Its protein product is CASSPSVNQPQHF.

The rearrangement joins TRBV6-1 to TRBJ2-5; 8 bases match TRBD1. The end of the DNA aligns better with TRBJ2-7, so the J call may be wrong. The germline V gene encodes CDR1 MNHNS and CDR2 SASEGT. The CDR3 is 13 residues long. The CDR3 DNA follows: TGTGCCGGACAGGGATCTGTAAGAGGCGAGCAGTACTTC. The encoded protein is CAGQGSVRGEQYF.

The V and J genes are TRBV6-6 and TRBJ2-3; tentative D call: TRBD1 (5 bases). The CDR3 spans 14 residues. Germline V lookup: CDR1 MNHNY, CDR2 SVGAGI (reference sequence). Trimming took off 2 bases at V and 0 bases at J, with 6 bases between the two ends. CDR3 amino acids: CASSYGASTDTQYF. CDR3 DNA: TGTGCCAGCAGTTACGGGGCTAGCACAGATACGCAGTATTTT.

The chain recombines TRBV7-2 with TRBJ2-1; 8 nucleotides align to TRBD2. The CDR3 is 15 residues long. With V trimmed by 4 bases and J by 7 bases, 9 bases remained unmatched. Germline loops: CDR1 SGHTA, CDR2 FQGNSA. CDR3 residues: CASSSPGGAGNEQFF. CDR3 coding DNA: TGTGCCAGCAGCTCACCCGGGGGGGCCGGGAATGAGCAGTTCTTC.

The chain links TRBV7-8 to TRBJ2-2; D assignment may be TRBD1 or TRBD2 (5 bases each). The CDR3 has 21 residues. Germline CDR1 and CDR2: SGHVS and FQNEAQ. Trimming left V 5 bases short and J 1 base short, with 29 bases between. Written as DNA, the CDR3 is TGTGCCAGCAGCCCGAAAACCCGTTGGGGGACGAATAAACAGAACACCGGGGAGCTGTTTTTT. Residues: CASSPKTRWGTNKQNTGELFF.

CDR3 in amino acids: CASTSPGTGNYGYTF. The CDR3 region has the DNA TGTGCCAGCACTAGTCCCGGGACAGGGAACTATGGCTACACCTTC. This sequence joins TRBV2 and TRBJ1-2, with 9 positions matching TRBD1. The V segment lost 7 bases and the J segment 2 bases; nucleotides outside the gene matches: 8. The CDR3 has 15 amino acids. Germline values: CDR1 SNHLY, CDR2 FYNNEI. Full variable domain (missing parts from reference TRBV2 and TRBJ1-2): EPEVTQTPSHQVTQMGQEVILRCVPISNHLYFYWYRQILGQKVEFLVSFYNNEISEKSEIFDDQFSVERPDGSNFTLKIRSTKLEDSAMYFCASTSPGTGNYGYTFGSGTRLTVV.

V is TRBV19 and J is TRBJ1-4; no definite D call. The CDR3 has 15 amino acids. Looked up from germline, CDR1 is LNHDA and CDR2 is SQIVND (reference sequence). The ends were cut back, 1 base at V and 6 bases at J, with 12 bases in the middle. The CDR3 region has the DNA TGTGCCAGTAGTATAGTTTCCGGGTCGTATGAAAAACTGTTTTTT. Its protein product is CASSIVSGSYEKLFF.

This clone was detected a few times. V usage is TRBV11-3 and J usage is TRBJ2-7; no clear D gene. CDR3 size: 13 residues. V was clipped by 1 base and J by 4 bases, with 8 bases between them. CDR1 and CDR2 (germline): SGHNT, YENEEA. The CDR3 DNA follows: TGTGCCAGCAGCTTAGTCGGCGGATACGAGCAGTACTTC. It codes for CASSLVGGYEQYF.

This chain uses TRBV9 with TRBJ2-5; D ambiguous. The germline V gene has CDR1 SGDLS and CDR2 YYNGEE. The V and J ends lost 7 bases and 1 base respectively, with 11 bases between them. CDR3 length equals 13 residues. CDR3 sequence (DNA): TGTGCCAGCGCTTTAAATCCCCAAGAGACCCAGTACTTC. Translation: CASALNPQETQYF.

This clone was counted a few times. V usage is TRBV7-8 and J usage is TRBJ2-3, with D possibly being TRBD1 or TRBD2 (7 bases each). Germline V gene lookup returns CDR1 SGHVS and CDR2 FQNEAQ. This CDR3 has 15 residues. Trimming took 3 bases from V and 6 from J, leaving 16 bases between them. In DNA form, the CDR3 reads TGTGCCAGCAGCTTGGGCGGCAGGGGGGGGGATACGCAGTATTTT. Translation: CASSLGGRGGDTQYF.

V gene TRBV19 combines with J gene TRBJ2-7, with D uncertain. The CDR3 consists of 17 residues. With 6 bases removed from V and 3 bases from J, the gap between germline ends came to 24 bases. Per germline, CDR1 LNHDA and CDR2 SQIVND (reference sequence). The CDR3 region has the DNA TGTGCCAGTAGCCTCGGGTCCCGGGTGGGGAACCTCTACGAGCAGTACTTC. Translating gives CASSLGSRVGNLYEQYF.